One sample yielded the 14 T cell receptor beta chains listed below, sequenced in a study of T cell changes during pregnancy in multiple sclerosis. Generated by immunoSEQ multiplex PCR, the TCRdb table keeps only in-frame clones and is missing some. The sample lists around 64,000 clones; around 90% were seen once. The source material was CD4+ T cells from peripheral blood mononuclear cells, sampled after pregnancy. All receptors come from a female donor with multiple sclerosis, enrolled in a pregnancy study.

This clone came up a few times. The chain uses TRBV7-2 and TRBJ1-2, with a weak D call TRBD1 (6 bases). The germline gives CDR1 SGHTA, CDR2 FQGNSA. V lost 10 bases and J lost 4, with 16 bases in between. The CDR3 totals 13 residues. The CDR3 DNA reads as TGTGCCACCAGACCCACAGGGATCTATGGCTACACCTTC. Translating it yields CATRPTGIYGYTF.

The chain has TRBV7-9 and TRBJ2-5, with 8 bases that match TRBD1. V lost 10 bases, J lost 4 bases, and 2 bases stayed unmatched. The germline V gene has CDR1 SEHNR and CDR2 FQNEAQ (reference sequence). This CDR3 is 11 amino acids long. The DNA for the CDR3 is TGTGCCACCGGGACAGGAGAGACCCAGTACTTC. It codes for CATGTGETQYF.

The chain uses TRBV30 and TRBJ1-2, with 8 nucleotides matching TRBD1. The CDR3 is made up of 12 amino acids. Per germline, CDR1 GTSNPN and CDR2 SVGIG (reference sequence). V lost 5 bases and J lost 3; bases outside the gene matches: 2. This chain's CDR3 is CAWDRGDYGYTF. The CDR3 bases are TGTGCCTGGGACAGGGGTGACTATGGCTACACCTTC.

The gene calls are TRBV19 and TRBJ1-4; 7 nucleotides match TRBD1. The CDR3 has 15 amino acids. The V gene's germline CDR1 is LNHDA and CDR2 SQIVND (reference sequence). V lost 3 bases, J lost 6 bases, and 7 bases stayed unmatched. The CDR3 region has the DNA TGTGCCAGTAGTATTAGGTCAGGGGGAGATGAAAAACTGTTTTTT. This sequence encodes CASSIRSGGDEKLFF.

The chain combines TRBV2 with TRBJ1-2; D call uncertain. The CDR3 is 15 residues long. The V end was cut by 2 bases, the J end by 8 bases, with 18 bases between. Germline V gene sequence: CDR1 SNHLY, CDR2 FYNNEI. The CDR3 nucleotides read TGTGCCAGCAGTGAAACGGGGATTCGATCGGAGGGCTACACCTTC. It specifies CASSETGIRSEGYTF.

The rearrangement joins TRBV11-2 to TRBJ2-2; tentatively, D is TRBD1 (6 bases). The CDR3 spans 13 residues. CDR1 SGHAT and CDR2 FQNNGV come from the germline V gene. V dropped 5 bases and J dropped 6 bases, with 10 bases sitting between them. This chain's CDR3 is CASSRTVPGELFF. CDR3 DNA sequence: TGTGCCAGCAGCCGGACAGTGCCCGGGGAGCTGTTTTTT.

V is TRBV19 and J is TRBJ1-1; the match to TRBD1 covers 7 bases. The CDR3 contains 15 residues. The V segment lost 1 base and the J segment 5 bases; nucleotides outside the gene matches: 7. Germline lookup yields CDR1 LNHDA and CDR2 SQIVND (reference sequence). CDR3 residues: CASSIVTGAGTEAFF. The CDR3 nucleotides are TGTGCCAGTAGTATAGTTACAGGGGCGGGAACTGAAGCTTTCTTT.

The CDR3 loop reads CASSLRSGTSTDTQYF. In DNA, the CDR3 is TGTGCCAGCAGCTTAAGAAGCGGGACTAGCACAGATACGCAGTATTTT. V and J are TRBV7-3 and TRBJ2-3; 7 bases match TRBD2. The germline V gene encodes CDR1 SGHTA and CDR2 FQGTGA. The CDR3 extends over 16 amino acids. J gave up 0 bases and V 1 base, and 4 bases lay outside the gene matches.

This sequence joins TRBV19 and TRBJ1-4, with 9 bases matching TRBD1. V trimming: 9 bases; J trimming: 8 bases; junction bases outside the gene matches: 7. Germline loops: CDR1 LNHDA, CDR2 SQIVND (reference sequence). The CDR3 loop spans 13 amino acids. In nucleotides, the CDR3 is TGTGCCAGCGTACAGGGGGCGGGCGAAAAACTGTTTTTT. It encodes CASVQGAGEKLFF.

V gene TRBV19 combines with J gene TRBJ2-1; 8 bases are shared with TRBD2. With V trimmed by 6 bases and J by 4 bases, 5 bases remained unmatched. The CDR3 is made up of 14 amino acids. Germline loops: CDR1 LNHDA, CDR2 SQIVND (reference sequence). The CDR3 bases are TGTGCCAGTAGCTCGGGACTAGTTTACAATGAGCAGTTCTTC. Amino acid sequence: CASSSGLVYNEQFF.

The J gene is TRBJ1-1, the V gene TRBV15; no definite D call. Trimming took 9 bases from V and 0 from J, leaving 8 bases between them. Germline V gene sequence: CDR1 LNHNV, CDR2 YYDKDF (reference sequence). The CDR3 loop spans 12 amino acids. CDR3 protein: CATKRLNTEAFF. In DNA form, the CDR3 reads TGTGCCACTAAACGGTTGAACACTGAAGCTTTCTTT.

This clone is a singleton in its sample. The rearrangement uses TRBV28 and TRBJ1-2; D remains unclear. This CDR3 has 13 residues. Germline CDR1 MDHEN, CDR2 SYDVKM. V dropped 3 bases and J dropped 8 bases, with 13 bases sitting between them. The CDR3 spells CASSFYPEEGYTF. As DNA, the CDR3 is TGTGCCAGCAGTTTCTATCCGGAGGAGGGCTACACCTTC.

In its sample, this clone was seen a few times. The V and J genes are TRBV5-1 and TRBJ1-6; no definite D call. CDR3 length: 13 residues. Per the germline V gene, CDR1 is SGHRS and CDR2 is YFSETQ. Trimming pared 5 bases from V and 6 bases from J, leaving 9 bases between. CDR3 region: CASRAEGNSPLHF. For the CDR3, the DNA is TGCGCCAGCAGGGCAGAGGGTAATTCACCCCTCCACTTT. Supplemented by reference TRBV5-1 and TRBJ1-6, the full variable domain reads KAGVTQTPRYLIKTRGQQVTLSCSPISGHRSVSWYQQTPGQGLQFLFEYFSETQRNKGNFPGRFSGRQFSNSRSEMNVSTLELGDSALYLCASRAEGNSPLHFGNGTRLTVT.

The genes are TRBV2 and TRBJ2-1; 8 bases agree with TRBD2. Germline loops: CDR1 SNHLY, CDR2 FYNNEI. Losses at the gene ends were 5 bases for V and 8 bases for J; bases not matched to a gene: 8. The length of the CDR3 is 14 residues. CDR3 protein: CASSPLAGPHEQFF. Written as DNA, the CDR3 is TGTGCCAGCAGTCCCTTAGCGGGGCCCCATGAGCAGTTCTTC.